Below, 27 T cell receptor beta chains from the same sample are listed, as sequenced in a study of regulatory T cells in long-lasting Graves disease. Time point of the sample: persistent/refractory GD, antithyroid drugs over 5 years with positive TRAb. From RNA extracted from PBMCs, the TCR library was made. HTBI primers from iRepertoire and Arm-PCR of CDR3 regions yielded the TCR beta libraries. A single record per CDR3 protein comes from TCRdb applying MiXCR to the multiplex PCR reads. The table includes 350,000 to 500,000 distinct CDR3 sequences, roughly a fifth detected once. The sequencing used peripheral blood mononuclear cells (PBMCs), collected when the disease was refractory, from a patient treated with antithyroid drugs. Source of these receptors: a female donor with Graves disease.

Many counts were recorded for this clonotype. The V and J genes are TRBV20-1 and TRBJ2-7; maybe TRBD2 (6 bases). V lost 3 bases and J 2 bases, leaving 14 bases between the germline ends. This CDR3 has 14 residues. The germline gives CDR1 DFQATT, CDR2 SNEGSKA (reference sequence). The CDR3 sequence: CSASTGRITYEQYF. CDR3 bases: TGCAGTGCTAGTACCGGGAGAATAACCTACGAGCAGTACTTC.

About this clonotype itself: A single base is all that separates this from a far larger clone, so a read error is likely. The V call is TRBV5-1, the J call TRBJ1-5; 7 nucleotides match TRBD1. Germline CDR1 and CDR2: SGHRS and YFSETQ. This CDR3 has 16 amino acids. The CDR3 loop is CASSSLQGGERQPQHF. CDR3 nucleotides: TGTGCCAGCAGCTCGTTGCAGGGGGGTGAAAGACAGCCCCAGCATTTT. Looking up the rest from reference TRBV5-1 and TRBJ1-5 gives the full variable domain: KAGVTQTPRYLIKTRGQQVTLSCSPISGHRSVSWYQQTPGQGLQFLFEYFSETQRNKGNFPGRFSGRQFSNSRSEMNVSTLELGDSALYLCASSSLQGGERQPQHFGDGTRLSIL.

The rearrangement links TRBV29-1 to TRBJ1-4; D unresolved. The ends were cut back, 7 bases at V and 4 bases at J, with 10 bases in the middle. Germline assignment: CDR1 SQVTM and CDR2 ANQGSEA. This CDR3 spans 12 amino acids. DNA for the CDR3: TGCAGCGCTGGACTCGTTAATGAAAAACTGTTTTTT. This sequence encodes CSAGLVNEKLFF.

This clonotype was counted a few times. The rearrangement links TRBV7-2 to TRBJ1-5; D gene ambiguous. Germline assignment: CDR1 SGHTA and CDR2 FQGNSA. Trimming shortened V by 1 base and J by 0 bases, and 13 bases separated the two germline ends. There are 17 residues in the CDR3. CDR3: CASSLGTAFYSNQPQHF. The DNA for the CDR3 is TGTGCCAGCAGCTTAGGGACGGCCTTCTATAGCAATCAGCCCCAGCATTTT.

This clonotype was recorded a few times. The chain's CDR3 is CASSHGGSNLDEQYF. CDR3 bases: TGTGCCAGCAGCCACGGGGGGAGTAATCTCGACGAGCAGTACTTC. The rearrangement links TRBV6-1 to TRBJ2-7, with 7 bases fitting TRBD2. Germline assignment: CDR1 MNHNS and CDR2 SASEGT. Trimming took 6 bases from V and 5 from J; bases not matched to a gene: 13. The CDR3 is 15 amino acids.

DNA of the CDR3: TGTGCCAGCAGCGTTATGTCAGCTCCGGAAAAACTGTTTTTT. Translation: CASSVMSAPEKLFF. This rearrangement joins TRBV9 to TRBJ1-4; D is unclear. Germline V gene lookup returns CDR1 SGDLS and CDR2 YYNGEE. This CDR3 spans 14 amino acids. V gave up 2 bases and J gave up 8 bases, with 13 bases separating them.

Many counts were recorded for this clonotype. The chain couples TRBV6-2 or TRBV6-3 to TRBJ1-2; possible D gene TRBD1, 6 bases. CDR1 is MNHEY, CDR2 SVGEGT, per germline. This CDR3 is built from 15 residues. V gave up 1 base and J gave up 0 bases, with 9 bases separating them. The CDR3 DNA is TGTGCCAGCAGTTACTACGGACAGACTAACTATGGCTACACCTTC. This gives the protein CASSYYGQTNYGYTF.

Only a few counts were recorded for this clonotype. The V call is TRBV11-2, the J call TRBJ2-2; 9 nucleotides align to TRBD2. The CDR3 is 18 amino acids. Germline CDR1 and CDR2: SGHAT and FQNNGV. Germline trimming cut 1 base from V and 0 bases from J; bases unmatched to any gene: 6. CDR3 DNA sequence: TGTGCCAGCAGCTTAGTACTAGCGGGTCCCTCGAACACCGGGGAGCTGTTTTTT. Amino acid sequence: CASSLVLAGPSNTGELFF.

This clonotype was recorded only once. This sequence may be a read error, since a much larger clone differs from it by one base. The chain combines TRBV20-1 with TRBJ2-7; 7 bases fit TRBD1. CDR1 is DFQATT and CDR2 is SNEGSKA in the germline V gene (reference sequence). This CDR3 is built from 14 residues. The CDR3 reads CSASVRDRAYGQYF. The DNA for the CDR3 is TGCAGTGCTAGTGTCCGGGACAGAGCCTACGGGCAGTACTTC.

Many counts were recorded for this clonotype. V gene TRBV5-6 combines with J gene TRBJ2-4; 8 bases map to TRBD2. The V segment lost 1 base and the J segment 3 bases; nucleotides outside the gene matches: 0. The CDR3 has 14 residues. The V gene's germline CDR1 is SGHDT and CDR2 YYEEEE. CDR3 in DNA: TGTGCCAGCAGCTTGCTAGCGGGCAAAAACATTCAGTACTTC. Translated: CASSLLAGKNIQYF.

A word on this clonotype: This may be a read error, as it is one base from a much larger clone. The chain carries TRBV14 and TRBJ2-7, with a weak D call TRBD2 (6 bases). This CDR3 is built from 13 residues. CDR1 SGHDN and CDR2 FVKESK come from the germline V gene. The CDR3 DNA is TGTGCCAGCAGCCCCCGGGACTTCTACGGGCAGTACTTC. It yields the protein CASSPRDFYGQYF.

The chain links TRBV11-2 to TRBJ2-7; D is unclear. The V gene lost 1 base and the J gene lost 2 bases, with 9 bases spanning the gap. The CDR3 contains 14 residues. Germline values: CDR1 SGHAT, CDR2 FQNNGV. CDR3 sequence reads: CASSLVRRPYEQYF. Written as DNA, the CDR3 is TGTGCCAGCAGCTTAGTACGCCGTCCCTACGAGCAGTACTTC.

This clonotype was counted many times. This chain links TRBV28 with TRBJ1-1; 8 nucleotides align to TRBD1. CDR1 and CDR2 (germline): MDHEN, SYDVKM. V was pared by 4 bases and J by 1 base, with 2 bases of the junction left unmatched. The CDR3 extends over 14 amino acids. CDR3 in amino acids: CASSSQGGNTEAFF. The CDR3 DNA follows: TGTGCCAGCAGTTCACAGGGGGGGAACACTGAAGCTTTCTTT.

This sequence joins TRBV5-4 and TRBJ2-7, with D possibly called TRBD1 or TRBD2 (5 bases each). The CDR3 extends over 15 amino acids. Germline CDR1 is SGHNT and CDR2 is YYREEE (reference sequence). With 2 bases removed from V and 3 bases from J, the gap between germline ends came to 15 bases. The CDR3 spells CASSFTGTANYEQYF. The CDR3 bases are TGTGCCAGCAGCTTTACCGGGACGGCGAACTACGAGCAGTACTTC. The entire variable domain, with the rest obtained from reference TRBV5-4 and TRBJ2-7, is as follows: ETGVTQSPTHLIKTRGQQVTLRCSSQSGHNTVSWYQQALGQGPQFIFQYYREEENGRGNFPPRFSGLQFPNYSSELNVNALELDDSALYLCASSFTGTANYEQYFGPGTRLTVT.

This clonotype turned up a few times. The chain employs TRBV28 and TRBJ1-5; TRBD1 agrees at 7 bases. V gave up 7 bases and J gave up 1 base; unmatched junction bases: 10. Germline CDR1 and CDR2: MDHEN and SYDVKM. The CDR3 is 16 residues long. The CDR3 DNA is TGTGCCAGCACCCTCCGTTTGGGACAGAGCAATCAGCCCCAGCATTTT. Encoded protein: CASTLRLGQSNQPQHF.

This clonotype was detected many times. The chain recombines TRBV6-2 or TRBV6-3 with TRBJ2-4; D might be TRBD2 (5 bases). The CDR3 has 14 amino acids. The germline V gene has CDR1 MNHEY and CDR2 SVGEGT. V was cut by 7 bases and J by 2 bases, with 12 bases left in between. DNA of the CDR3: TGTGCCAGCACTTCCAGAGGGCCCAAAAACATTCAGTACTTC. Protein sequence: CASTSRGPKNIQYF.

At least ten counts were recorded for this clonotype. This chain joins TRBV12-3 or TRBV12-4 and TRBJ2-6; possible D gene TRBD2, 6 bases. CDR3 length: 15 residues. V gave up 8 bases and J gave up 1 base, with 12 bases separating them. The chain's CDR3 is CASLPGGSGANVLTF. For the CDR3, the DNA is TGTGCCAGCCTACCAGGAGGGTCTGGGGCCAACGTCCTGACTTTC.

With regard to this clonotype: This probably arose from a read error, given a far larger clone one base away. This sequence joins TRBV10-3 and TRBJ2-7; the match to TRBD2 covers 8 bases. Per the germline V gene, CDR1 is ENHRY and CDR2 is SYGVKD. This CDR3 contains 15 residues. After removal of 6 bases from V and 1 base from J, the junction contained 8 bases not matched to a gene. This CDR3 reads CAISSVGGRSYEQYF. CDR3 nucleotide sequence: TGTGCCATCAGCTCGGTGGGCGGGAGGTCCTACGAGCAGTACTTC.

The chain has TRBV28 and TRBJ2-3; TRBD2 aligns across 10 bases. CDR3 length equals 17 residues. Germline V gene sequence: CDR1 MDHEN, CDR2 SYDVKM. With 4 bases clipped from V and 6 bases from J, the junction kept 13 bases outside the gene matches. CDR3 loop: CASSSPPSGSIGDTQYF. The CDR3 bases are TGTGCCAGCAGTTCGCCTCCTAGCGGGAGCATCGGGGATACGCAGTATTTT. Looking up the rest from reference TRBV28 and TRBJ2-3 gives the full variable domain: DVKVTQSSRYLVKRTGEKVFLECVQDMDHENMFWYRQDPGLGLRLIYFSYDVKMKEKGDIPEGYSVSREKKERFSLILESASTNQTSMYLCASSSPPSGSIGDTQYFGPGTRLTVL.

Comments on this clonotype: With a much larger clone just one base away, this may be a read error. The J gene is TRBJ2-7, the V gene TRBV30, with D unclear. Germline values: CDR1 GTSNPN, CDR2 SVGIG (reference sequence). The CDR3 totals 13 residues. CDR3 sequence reads: CAWNRYPLYGQYF. CDR3 nucleotide sequence: TGTGCCTGGAATCGTTATCCCCTCTACGGGCAGTACTTC.

This clonotype was detected ten times or more. The chain has TRBV10-3 and TRBJ1-1; D is uncertain. The CDR3 totals 14 residues. V shed 3 bases and J shed 4 bases, with 12 bases lying between them. The germline gives CDR1 ENHRY, CDR2 SYGVKD. CDR3 DNA sequence: TGTGCCATCAGTGAAGAGTTTGGTGGCACTGAAGCTTTCTTT. The encoded protein is CAISEEFGGTEAFF.

The chain has TRBV5-1 and TRBJ1-5; 10 bases fit TRBD1. V lost 5 bases and J lost 4; bases outside the gene matches: 6. The CDR3 extends over 15 amino acids. The germline CDR1 and CDR2 sequences are SGHRS and YFSETQ. This chain's CDR3 is CASSFGTGDNQPQHF. The DNA for the CDR3 is TGCGCCAGCAGTTTTGGGACAGGGGATAATCAGCCCCAGCATTTT.

In its sample, this clonotype was seen many times. The rearrangement uses TRBV6-1 and TRBJ2-5; 7 bases match TRBD2. CDR1 is MNHNS and CDR2 is SASEGT in the germline V gene. With 6 bases clipped from V and 2 bases from J, the junction kept 6 bases outside the gene matches. The CDR3 is 14 residues long. DNA for the CDR3: TGTGCCAGCAGGCGCATAGCGGGTCAAGAGACCCAGTACTTC. As protein: CASRRIAGQETQYF.

This clonotype was detected ten times or more. This chain links TRBV6-1 with TRBJ2-7, with a tentative D call TRBD1 (7 bases). Germline V CDR1 and CDR2: MNHNS, SASEGT. The CDR3 extends over 13 amino acids. Trimming took off 6 bases at V and 7 bases at J, with 16 bases between the two ends. The DNA for the CDR3 is TGTGCCAGCAGCTTGCAGGGGGGAAGGGAGCAGTACTTC. It is translated as CASSLQGGREQYF.

Ten or more counts support this clonotype. This chain links TRBV20-1 with TRBJ1-2; 8 positions agree with TRBD1. This CDR3 spans 13 amino acids. Germline-derived CDR1 and CDR2 are DFQATT and SNEGSKA (reference sequence). The CDR3: CSAHWDRNYGYTF. As DNA, the CDR3 is TGCAGCGCACATTGGGACAGGAACTATGGCTACACCTTC.

This clonotype was recorded at least ten times. V is TRBV10-1 and J is TRBJ1-1, with D tentatively TRBD1 (5 bases). The CDR3 runs to 15 residues. V lost 8 bases and J 3 bases, leaving 19 bases between the germline ends. Germline V gives CDR1 WNHNN, CDR2 SYGVQD (reference sequence). DNA of the CDR3: TGCGCCAGCCCGGGACGGGGGGACCAGGACACTGAAGCTTTCTTT. As protein: CASPGRGDQDTEAFF.

This clonotype showed up many times. The rearrangement joins TRBV2 to TRBJ2-5; unclear D gene. V lost 2 bases, J lost 1 base, and 5 bases lay in between. This CDR3 is built from 13 residues. The germline V gene encodes CDR1 SNHLY and CDR2 FYNNEI. CDR3 region: CASSEQAQETQYF. In DNA form, the CDR3 reads TGTGCCAGCAGTGAACAGGCCCAAGAGACCCAGTACTTC.